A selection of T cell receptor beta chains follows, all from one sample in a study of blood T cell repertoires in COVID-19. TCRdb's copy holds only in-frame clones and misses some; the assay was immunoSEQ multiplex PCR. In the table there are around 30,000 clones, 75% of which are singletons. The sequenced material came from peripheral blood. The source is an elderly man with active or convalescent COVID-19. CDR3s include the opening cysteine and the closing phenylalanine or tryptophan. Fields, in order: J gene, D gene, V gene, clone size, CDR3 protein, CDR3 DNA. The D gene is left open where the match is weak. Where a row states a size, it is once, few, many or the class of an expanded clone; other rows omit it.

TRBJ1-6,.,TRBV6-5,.,CASITDRSKNSPLHF,TGTGCCAGCATAACGGACAGATCAAAAAATTCACCCCTCCACTTT
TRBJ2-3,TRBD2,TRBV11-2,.,CASRELAALNTDTQYF,TGTGCCAGCAGGGAGCTAGCGGCCCTAAACACAGATACGCAGTATTTT
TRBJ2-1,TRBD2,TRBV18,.,CASSLRTSGYNEQFF,TGTGCCAGCTCACTCAGGACTAGCGGTTACAATGAGCAGTTCTTC
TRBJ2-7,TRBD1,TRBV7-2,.,CASTRDRRSKEEYF,TGTGCCAGCACCCGGGACAGGAGATCTAAGGAGGAGTACTTC
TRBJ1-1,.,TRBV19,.,CASSIFGKGVESWRTEAFF,TGTGCCAGTAGTATCTTCGGAAAGGGGGTAGAAAGTTGGAGGACTGAAGCTTTCTTT
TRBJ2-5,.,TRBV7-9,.,CASSLAWGGLQETQYF,TGTGCCAGCAGCTTAGCGTGGGGAGGACTACAAGAGACCCAGTACTTC
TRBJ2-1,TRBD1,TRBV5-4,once,CASSLDRGDNEQFF,TGTGCCAGCAGCTTGGACAGGGGAGACAATGAGCAGTTCTTC
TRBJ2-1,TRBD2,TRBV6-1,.,CASSERGGVGSAYNEQFF,TGTGCCAGCAGTGAACGGGGAGGGGTCGGTAGCGCGTACAATGAGCAGTTCTTC
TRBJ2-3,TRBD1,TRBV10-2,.,CASSAGQAATDTQYF,TGCGCCAGCAGTGCGGGACAGGCGGCCACAGATACGCAGTATTTT
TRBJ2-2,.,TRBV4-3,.,CASSQVAGFNTGELFF,TGCGCCAGCAGCCAAGTGGCAGGGTTTAACACCGGGGAGCTGTTTTTT